Each of the 13 T cell receptor beta chains below was sequenced from the same sample in a study of cytomegalovirus exposure and HLA in healthy donors. Amplification used 60 Vbeta primers and 13 Jbeta primers. Here immunoSEQ multiplex PCR was the method, and the copy in TCRdb shows in-frame clones only, minus some. Of about 85,000 clones detected, 75% to 90% appear once; the ten largest clones hold 32%. The sequencing input was PBMCs. The receptor source for this set is a man aged 45-65 years in good health and CMV-seropositive.

The V call is TRBV7-8, the J call TRBJ1-2; 12 bases match TRBD1. Germline trimming cut 3 bases from V and 8 bases from J; bases unmatched to any gene: 7. Germline CDR1 and CDR2: SGHVS and FQNEAQ. The CDR3 has 15 residues. The CDR3 coding sequence is TGTGCCAGCAGCTTTCCGGGACAGGGGGCGCAGGGCTACACCTTC. Residues: CASSFPGQGAQGYTF.

V gene TRBV28 combines with J gene TRBJ2-5, with D perhaps matching TRBD2 (5 bases). Per the germline V gene, CDR1 is MDHEN and CDR2 is SYDVKM. The CDR3 consists of 14 residues. V lost 1 base to trimming and J lost 5 bases, with 11 bases between them. This chain's CDR3 is CASSLFGLVETQYF. The CDR3 nucleotides are TGTGCCAGCAGTTTATTCGGACTGGTGGAGACCCAGTACTTC. The variable domain in full, with the rest retrieved from reference TRBV28 and TRBJ2-5, is DVKVTQSSRYLVKRTGEKVFLECVQDMDHENMFWYRQDPGLGLRLIYFSYDVKMKEKGDIPEGYSVSREKKERFSLILESASTNQTSMYLCASSLFGLVETQYFGPGTRLLVL.

CDR3 coding DNA: TGCAGTGCAGCCATAGATGAGCAGTTCTTC. Its protein is CSAAIDEQFF. The chain has TRBV20-1 and TRBJ2-1; D gene ambiguous. V lost 6 bases to trimming and J lost 8 bases, with 8 bases between them. This CDR3 contains 10 residues. Per germline, CDR1 DFQATT and CDR2 SNEGSKA (reference sequence).

This clone has only one observation. This chain connects TRBV6-5 to TRBJ1-2, with D unresolved. V was trimmed by 0 bases and J by 3 bases, leaving 8 bases between them. CDR3 size: 14 residues. CDR1 is MNHEY, CDR2 SVGAGI, per germline. The CDR3 sequence is CASSYSEDYYGYTF. CDR3 nucleotides: TGTGCCAGCAGTTACTCGGAGGACTACTATGGCTACACCTTC.

This clone was counted between two and nine times. The rearrangement links TRBV11-2 to TRBJ2-1; the match to TRBD2 covers 10 bases. Germline loops: CDR1 SGHAT, CDR2 FQNNGV. The CDR3 is 14 amino acids. V lost 6 bases to trimming and J lost 2 bases; unmatched junction nucleotides: 1. The CDR3 sequence: CASRLAGTYNEQFF. The CDR3 coding sequence is TGTGCCAGCAGACTAGCGGGAACCTACAATGAGCAGTTCTTC.

The chain recombines TRBV30 with TRBJ2-2; TRBD1 is a possible D gene (6 bases). Germline V gives CDR1 GTSNPN, CDR2 SVGIG (reference sequence). The CDR3 length is 12 residues. V lost 4 bases and J lost 3, with 6 bases in between. The CDR3 DNA follows: TGTGCCTGGACAGGGGACACCGGGGAGCTGTTTTTT. It specifies CAWTGDTGELFF.

The chain combines TRBV6-5 with TRBJ1-6; 9 bases agree with TRBD1. Germline loops: CDR1 MNHEY, CDR2 SVGAGI. V dropped 2 bases and J dropped 10; count of bases not matched to a gene: 3. The CDR3 spans 14 residues. CDR3 loop: CASSYRQGGSPLHF. For the CDR3, the DNA is TGTGCCAGCAGTTACCGACAGGGGGGCTCACCCCTCCACTTT.

This chain links TRBV20-1 with TRBJ2-1; D not resolved. The CDR3 has 11 amino acids. Germline V gene lookup returns CDR1 DFQATT and CDR2 SNEGSKA (reference sequence). V was trimmed by 1 base and J by 10 bases, leaving 8 bases between them. CDR3 DNA: TGCAGTGCTAGAGTAGCCACCGAGCAGTTCTTC. Protein: CSARVATEQFF.

The genes are TRBV27 and TRBJ2-6, with 8 nucleotides matching TRBD2. The germline gives CDR1 MNHEY, CDR2 SMNVEV (reference sequence). This CDR3 region has 15 residues. The V segment lost 7 bases and the J segment 4 bases; nucleotides outside the gene matches: 6. The DNA of the CDR3 is TGTGCCAGCACTTCTTCGGGAGGGGGGGCCAACGTCCTGACTTTC. It is translated as CASTSSGGGANVLTF. The variable domain in full, completed from reference TRBV27 and TRBJ2-6, reads EAQVTQNPRYLITVTGKKLTVTCSQNMNHEYMSWYRQDPGLGLRQIYYSMNVEVTDKGDVPEGYKVSRKEKRNFPLILESPSPNQTSLYFCASTSSGGGANVLTFGAGSRLTVL.

The V gene is TRBV5-1, the J gene TRBJ2-5, with TRBD1 matching 7 bases. Trimming took 4 bases from V and 1 from J; bases not matched to a gene: 7. The length of the CDR3 is 15 residues. CDR1 SGHRS and CDR2 YFSETQ come from the germline V gene. Here the CDR3 reads CASSPGTAFQETQYF. The CDR3 DNA reads TGCGCCAGCAGCCCGGGGACAGCTTTCCAAGAGACCCAGTACTTC.

The rearrangement links TRBV5-1 to TRBJ2-5, with TRBD1 as a possible D gene (6 bases). The CDR3 spans 14 residues. Trimming left V 0 bases short and J 2 bases short, with 8 bases between. The germline V gene has CDR1 SGHRS and CDR2 YFSETQ. The CDR3 sequence: CASSLGTVQETQYF. The CDR3 nucleotides are TGCGCCAGCAGCTTGGGGACAGTGCAAGAGACCCAGTACTTC.

Here the CDR3 reads CASSLWDRQETQYF. CDR3 sequence (DNA): TGTGCCAGCAGTTTATGGGACAGACAAGAGACCCAGTACTTC. The chain recombines TRBV28 with TRBJ2-5; a weak D match, TRBD1 (6 bases). CDR3 length: 14 amino acids. Trimming cost V 0 bases and J 2 bases, with 7 bases left between them. Germline-derived CDR1 and CDR2 are MDHEN and SYDVKM.

The J gene is TRBJ1-5, the V gene TRBV2; D might be TRBD1 (6 bases). Trimming pared 4 bases from V and 4 bases from J, leaving 14 bases between. Germline assignment: CDR1 SNHLY and CDR2 FYNNEI. The length of the CDR3 is 15 residues. The DNA for the CDR3 is TGTGCCAGCAGTGCGACAAGGGGGGGAAATCAGCCCCAGCATTTT. This codes for CASSATRGGNQPQHF.